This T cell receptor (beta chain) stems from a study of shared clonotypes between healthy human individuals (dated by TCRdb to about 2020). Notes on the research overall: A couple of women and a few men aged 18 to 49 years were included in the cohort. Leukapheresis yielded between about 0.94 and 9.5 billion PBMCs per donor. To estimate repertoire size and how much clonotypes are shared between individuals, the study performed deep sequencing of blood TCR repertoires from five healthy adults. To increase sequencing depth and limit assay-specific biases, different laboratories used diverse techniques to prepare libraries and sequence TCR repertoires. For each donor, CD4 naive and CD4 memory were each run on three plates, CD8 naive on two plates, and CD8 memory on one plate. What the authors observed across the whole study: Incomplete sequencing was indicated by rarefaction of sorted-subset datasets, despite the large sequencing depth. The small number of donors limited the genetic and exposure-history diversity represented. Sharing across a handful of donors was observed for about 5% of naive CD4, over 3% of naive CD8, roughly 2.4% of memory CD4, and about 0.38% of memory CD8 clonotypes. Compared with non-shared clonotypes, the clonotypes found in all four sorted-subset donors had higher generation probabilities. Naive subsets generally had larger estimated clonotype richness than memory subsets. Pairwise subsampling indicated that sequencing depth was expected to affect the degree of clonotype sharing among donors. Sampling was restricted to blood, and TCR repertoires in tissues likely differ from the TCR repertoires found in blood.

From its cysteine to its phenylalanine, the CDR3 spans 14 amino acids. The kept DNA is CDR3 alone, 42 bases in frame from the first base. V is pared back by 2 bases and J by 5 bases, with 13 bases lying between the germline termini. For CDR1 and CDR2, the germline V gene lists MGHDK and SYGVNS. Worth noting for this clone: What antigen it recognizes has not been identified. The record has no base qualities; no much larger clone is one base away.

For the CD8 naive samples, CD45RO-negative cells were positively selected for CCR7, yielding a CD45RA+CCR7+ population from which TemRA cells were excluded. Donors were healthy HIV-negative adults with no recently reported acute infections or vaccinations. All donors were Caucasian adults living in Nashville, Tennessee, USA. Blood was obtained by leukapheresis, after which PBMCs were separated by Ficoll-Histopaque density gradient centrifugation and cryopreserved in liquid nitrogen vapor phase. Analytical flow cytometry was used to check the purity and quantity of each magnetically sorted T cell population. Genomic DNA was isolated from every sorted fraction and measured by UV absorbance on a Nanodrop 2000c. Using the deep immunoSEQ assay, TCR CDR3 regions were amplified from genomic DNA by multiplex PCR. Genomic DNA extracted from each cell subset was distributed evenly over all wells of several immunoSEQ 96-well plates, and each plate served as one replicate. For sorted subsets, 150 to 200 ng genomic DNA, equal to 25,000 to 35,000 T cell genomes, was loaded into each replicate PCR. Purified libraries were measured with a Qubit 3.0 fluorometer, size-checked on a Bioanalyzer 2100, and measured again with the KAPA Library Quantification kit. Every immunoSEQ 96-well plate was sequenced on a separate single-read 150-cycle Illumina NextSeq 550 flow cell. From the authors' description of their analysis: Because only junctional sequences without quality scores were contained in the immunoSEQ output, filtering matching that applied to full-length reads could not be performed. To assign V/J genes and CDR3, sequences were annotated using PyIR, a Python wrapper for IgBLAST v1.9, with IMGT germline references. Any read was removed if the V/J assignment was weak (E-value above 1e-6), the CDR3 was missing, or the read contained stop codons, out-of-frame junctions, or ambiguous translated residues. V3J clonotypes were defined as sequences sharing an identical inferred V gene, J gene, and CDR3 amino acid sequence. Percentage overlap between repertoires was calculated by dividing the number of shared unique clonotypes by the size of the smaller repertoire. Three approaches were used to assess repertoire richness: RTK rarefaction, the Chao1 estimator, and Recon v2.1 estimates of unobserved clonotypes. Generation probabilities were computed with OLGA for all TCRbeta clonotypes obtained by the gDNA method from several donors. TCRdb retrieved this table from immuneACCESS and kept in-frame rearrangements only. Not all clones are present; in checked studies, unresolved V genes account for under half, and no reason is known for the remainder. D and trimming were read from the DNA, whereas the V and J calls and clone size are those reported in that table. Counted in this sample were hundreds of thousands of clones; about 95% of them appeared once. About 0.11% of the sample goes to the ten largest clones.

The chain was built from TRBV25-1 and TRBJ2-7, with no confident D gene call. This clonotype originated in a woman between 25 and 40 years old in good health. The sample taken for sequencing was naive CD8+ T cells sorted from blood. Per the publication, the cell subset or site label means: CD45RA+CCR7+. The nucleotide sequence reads TGTGCCAGCAGTGAACCGCGTGGACCGGACGAGCAGTACTTC. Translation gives CASSEPRGPDEQYF.